These T cell receptor beta chains were read from a single sample in a study of early T cells in non-severe SARS-CoV-2 infection. One entry per CDR3 protein results from TCRdb running MiXCR on the 5' RACE reads. The table has around 46,000 distinct CDR3 sequences, around 10% seen once. What was sequenced was whole blood. The receptors come from an adult who was a healthcare worker with PCR-confirmed SARS-CoV-2 infection or an uninfected control (not recorded which). Each CDR3 is given with its conserved first and last residue. A D gene is named only where the DNA matches it firmly. Size is stated for part of the rows, as once, few or many counts, or as a class when the clone is expanded.

size: .
J: TRBJ2-3
D: .
V: TRBV29-1
DNA: TGCAGCGTTGAAGCGATAGGGGATACGCAGTATTTT
CDR3: CSVEAIGDTQYF

size: many
J: TRBJ2-7
D: .
V: TRBV28
DNA: TGTGCCAGCAGGGAAAGAAATTACGAGCAGTACTTC
CDR3: CASRERNYEQYF

size: many
J: TRBJ1-5
D: .
V: TRBV6-2/TRBV6-3
DNA: TGTGCCAGCAGTTACTCCGGGACACGTGTCAATCAGCCCCAGCATTTT
CDR3: CASSYSGTRVNQPQHF

size: many
J: TRBJ2-3
D: .
V: TRBV27
DNA: TGTGCCAGCAGTTTCAACCGGGACTTCCACACAGATACGCAGTATTTT
CDR3: CASSFNRDFHTDTQYF

size: many
J: TRBJ1-6
D: TRBD1
V: TRBV28
DNA: TGTGCCAGCAGTTTTTTTGGAGACAGGGGAGGGGCCCTCCACTTT
CDR3: CASSFFGDRGGALHF

size: few
J: TRBJ1-2
D: TRBD1
V: TRBV7-2
DNA: TGTGCCAGCAGCCTTAGGACAGGGGGCCTCTATGGCTACACCTTC
CDR3: CASSLRTGGLYGYTF

size: few
J: TRBJ2-7
D: TRBD2
V: TRBV7-2
DNA: TGTGCCAGCAGCTTGTCGGGAGGAACGAGCGAGCAGTACTTC
CDR3: CASSLSGGTSEQYF

size: many
J: TRBJ2-2
D: TRBD2
V: TRBV20-1
DNA: TGCAGTGCTAGACTAGCGGTAGGCGGGGAGCTGTTTTTT
CDR3: CSARLAVGGELFF

size: many
J: TRBJ2-5
D: .
V: TRBV21-1
DNA: TGTGCCACTGTAAATACGGGAAGGGAGACCCAGTACTTC
CDR3: CATVNTGRETQYF

size: many
J: TRBJ2-7
D: TRBD2
V: TRBV20-1
DNA: TGCAGTGCTAGAATTCCATCAAAGACTAGCAACTACGAGCAGTACTTC
CDR3: CSARIPSKTSNYEQYF

size: .
J: TRBJ2-5
D: .
V: TRBV7-9
DNA: TGTGCCAGCAGCTCCAATGCCCGGGCGATGCGGGCCCAGGAGACCCAGTACTTC
CDR3: CASSSNARAMRAQETQYF

size: many
J: TRBJ1-5
D: TRBD1
V: TRBV20-1
DNA: TGCAGTGCTACGGATCCGGGACAGCTAAATCAGCCCCAGCATTTT
CDR3: CSATDPGQLNQPQHF

size: .
J: TRBJ2-2
D: TRBD2
V: TRBV7-6
DNA: TGTGCCAGCAGCTATTATTCGGCGGGAGGAGAGCTGTTTTTT
CDR3: CASSYYSAGGELFF

size: few
J: TRBJ2-2
D: .
V: TRBV28
DNA: TGTGCCAGCAGTTATCCAACGACAGGTACCGGGGAGCTGTTTTTT
CDR3: CASSYPTTGTGELFF

size: .
J: TRBJ1-4
D: .
V: TRBV28
DNA: TGTGCCAGCAGTTTAGTCCGAACACCTGAAAAACTGTTTTTT
CDR3: CASSLVRTPEKLFF

size: many
J: TRBJ2-1
D: TRBD2
V: TRBV6-1
DNA: TGTGCCAGTCCGAGACTAGCGGGAGTGGGTGAGCAGTTCTTC
CDR3: CASPRLAGVGEQFF

size: few
J: TRBJ2-2
D: .
V: TRBV29-1
DNA: TGCAGCGTCAAGGGGCCTTCGAACACCGGGGAGCTGTTTTTT
CDR3: CSVKGPSNTGELFF

size: few
J: TRBJ1-1
D: TRBD1
V: TRBV20-1
DNA: TGCAGTGCGAAGAGACAGGGGGAGATGAACACTGAAGCTTTCTTT
CDR3: CSAKRQGEMNTEAFF

size: many
J: TRBJ2-7
D: .
V: TRBV12-5
DNA: TGTGCTAGTGGTTTGAACTACGAGCAGTACTTC
CDR3: CASGLNYEQYF

size: many
J: TRBJ2-3
D: .
V: TRBV20-1
DNA: TGCAGTGCGAGATCTCCGGGACATAGCACAGATACGCAGTATTTT
CDR3: CSARSPGHSTDTQYF

size: .
J: TRBJ2-3
D: .
V: TRBV5-1
DNA: TGCGCCAGCACAACCGGGCTCGGGCGTGGCACAGATACGCAGTATTTT
CDR3: CASTTGLGRGTDTQYF

size: few
J: TRBJ2-7
D: .
V: TRBV9
DNA: TGTGCCAGCAGCGTAGCTCCTCAGGGGTACGAGCAGTACTTC
CDR3: CASSVAPQGYEQYF

size: few
J: TRBJ1-1
D: .
V: TRBV29-1
DNA: TGCAGCGGAACCCGGGAGGACCTGAACACTGAAGCTTTCTTT
CDR3: CSGTREDLNTEAFF

size: many
J: TRBJ2-2
D: TRBD2
V: TRBV7-3
DNA: TGTGCCAGCAGCTTATATACCCCAGGGAGGGCCGGGGAGCTGTTTTTT
CDR3: CASSLYTPGRAGELFF

size: many
J: TRBJ1-2
D: TRBD1
V: TRBV12-3/TRBV12-4
DNA: TGTGCCAGCAGAAAATCCGGGACAGGGGGCTATGGCTACACCTTC
CDR3: CASRKSGTGGYGYTF

size: few
J: TRBJ2-2
D: .
V: TRBV2
DNA: TGTGCCAGCACCGCGGGGCGTTTAACCGGGGAGCTGTTTTTT
CDR3: CASTAGRLTGELFF

size: many
J: TRBJ1-1
D: .
V: TRBV5-1
DNA: TGCGCCAGCAGCTCCGCAGGGCTAAAGACTGAAGCTTTCTTT
CDR3: CASSSAGLKTEAFF

size: .
J: TRBJ1-6
D: .
V: TRBV10-3
DNA: TGTGCCACTCATAGCAATGGGGATTCACCCCTCCACTTT
CDR3: CATHSNGDSPLHF

size: few
J: TRBJ2-2
D: TRBD2
V: TRBV28
DNA: TGTGCCAGCCGGGGGGGACTAGAAGGAACCGGGGAGCTGTTTTTT
CDR3: CASRGGLEGTGELFF

size: many
J: TRBJ2-1
D: .
V: TRBV6-2/TRBV6-3
DNA: TGTGCCAGCAGCCCACGGTTGGGTGAGCAGTTCTTC
CDR3: CASSPRLGEQFF

size: .
J: TRBJ2-3
D: TRBD1
V: TRBV12-5
DNA: TGTGCTAGTGGTTTGCCACGGGGACAGGGTACGACAGATACGCAGTATTTT
CDR3: CASGLPRGQGTTDTQYF

size: .
J: TRBJ2-1
D: TRBD1
V: TRBV19
DNA: TGTGCCAGTAAGATGGGGGACCTAGGGGGCCATGAGCAGTTCTTC
CDR3: CASKMGDLGGHEQFF

size: many
J: TRBJ2-2
D: TRBD1
V: TRBV29-1
DNA: TGCAGCGTCCAAAAGACAGGGGGATTCACCGGGGAGCTGTTTTTT
CDR3: CSVQKTGGFTGELFF

size: many
J: TRBJ2-3
D: .
V: TRBV19
DNA: TGTGCCAGTACCCCCACACCCTATAGCACAGATACGCAGTATTTT
CDR3: CASTPTPYSTDTQYF

size: many
J: TRBJ2-5
D: TRBD1
V: TRBV7-9
DNA: TGTGCCAGCAGCCTTCAGGGACAGAGGAAAGAGACCCAGTACTTC
CDR3: CASSLQGQRKETQYF

size: .
J: TRBJ2-2
D: .
V: TRBV11-2
DNA: TGTGCCAGCAGCCAAAGACAGGTCTGGGGTCTCGGGGAGCTGTTTTTT
CDR3: CASSQRQVWGLGELFF

size: many
J: TRBJ2-1
D: .
V: TRBV6-2/TRBV6-3
DNA: TGTGCCAGCAGCCCCTTTAGGGGAGCGGCCTACAATGAGCAGTTCTTC
CDR3: CASSPFRGAAYNEQFF

size: many
J: TRBJ2-1
D: TRBD2
V: TRBV7-6
DNA: TGTGCCAGCAGCTCGAAGAGGGGTCTAGCGGGGCTTTCCTACAATGAGCAGTTCTTC
CDR3: CASSSKRGLAGLSYNEQFF

size: .
J: TRBJ1-1
D: TRBD1
V: TRBV28
DNA: TGTGCCAGCAGTTTAGGGGGGACAGTCGGCTTGGACACTGAAGCTTTCTTT
CDR3: CASSLGGTVGLDTEAFF

size: few
J: TRBJ1-5
D: .
V: TRBV6-2/TRBV6-3
DNA: TGTGCCAGCAGCAACGGGAGATATAGCAATCAGCCCCAGCATTTT
CDR3: CASSNGRYSNQPQHF

size: .
J: TRBJ1-2
D: TRBD1
V: TRBV28
DNA: TGTGTCAGCATCCCGGGGGGACAGGGTATCTACGGCTACACCTTC
CDR3: CVSIPGGQGIYGYTF

size: .
J: TRBJ2-3
D: TRBD1
V: TRBV19
DNA: TGTGCCAGTAGTAGAAAGACAGGGGCGGGCACAGATACGCAGTATTTT
CDR3: CASSRKTGAGTDTQYF

size: .
J: TRBJ2-7
D: TRBD2
V: TRBV4-1
DNA: TGCGCCAGCAGCCAAGCCCCTAGCGGGACCTACGAGCAGTACTTC
CDR3: CASSQAPSGTYEQYF

size: many
J: TRBJ2-1
D: .
V: TRBV4-3
DNA: TGCGCCAGCAGCCAAGAAGGCTCCGGCGATGAGCAGTTCTTC
CDR3: CASSQEGSGDEQFF

size: many
J: TRBJ2-1
D: TRBD2
V: TRBV9
DNA: TGTGCCAGCAGCGTAGAGGGGCTAGCGGGATACAATGAGCAGTTCTTC
CDR3: CASSVEGLAGYNEQFF

size: .
J: TRBJ1-5
D: TRBD1
V: TRBV19
DNA: TGTGCCAGTAGACCTGACGGACAGGGGGTCAATCAGCCCCAGCATTTT
CDR3: CASRPDGQGVNQPQHF

size: .
J: TRBJ1-6
D: .
V: TRBV11-2
DNA: TGTGCCAGCAGCTTAGGGGATGAGAGTTCACCCCTCCACTTT
CDR3: CASSLGDESSPLHF

size: few
J: TRBJ2-5
D: .
V: TRBV19
DNA: TGTGCCAGTAGTCTTAGAACAGGCGGTACCCAAGAGACCCAGTACTTC
CDR3: CASSLRTGGTQETQYF

size: many
J: TRBJ2-5
D: TRBD2
V: TRBV28
DNA: TGTGCCAGCACTTTTAGGGAGGGTCGGGAGACCCAGTACTTC
CDR3: CASTFREGRETQYF

size: few
J: TRBJ2-1
D: TRBD2
V: TRBV4-2
DNA: TGTGCCAGCAGCCCAAGCGTCACTAGCGGGAGTAACGAGCAGTTCTTC
CDR3: CASSPSVTSGSNEQFF

size: many
J: TRBJ2-1
D: TRBD1
V: TRBV9
DNA: TGTGCCAGCGTAGGGGGCGCAGGCAATGAGCAGTTCTTC
CDR3: CASVGGAGNEQFF

size: .
J: TRBJ2-1
D: TRBD2
V: TRBV20-1
DNA: TGCAGTGCTAGAGTAGCGGGCGGTGAGCAGTTCTTC
CDR3: CSARVAGGEQFF

size: many
J: TRBJ2-1
D: .
V: TRBV12-3/TRBV12-4
DNA: TGTGCCAGCAGCCCGTCTAGCGACAATGAGCAGTTCTTC
CDR3: CASSPSSDNEQFF

size: few
J: TRBJ1-2
D: .
V: TRBV29-1
DNA: TGCAGCGTTGATAATCCGGGGGCTACTGGCTACACCTTC
CDR3: CSVDNPGATGYTF

size: many
J: TRBJ2-5
D: .
V: TRBV4-1
DNA: TGCGCCAGCAGCCCGGGGAGGGAGACCCAGTACTTC
CDR3: CASSPGRETQYF

size: many
J: TRBJ1-1
D: .
V: TRBV28
DNA: TGTGCCAGCAAGGGACTCCTGAACACTGAAGCTTTCTTT
CDR3: CASKGLLNTEAFF

size: .
J: TRBJ1-5
D: .
V: TRBV20-1
DNA: TGCAGTGGGGGGGTGGCCAATCAGCCCCAGCATTTT
CDR3: CSGGVANQPQHF

size: many
J: TRBJ2-5
D: TRBD1
V: TRBV6-1
DNA: TGTGCCAGCGGACCCCGGGACAGGGTTGTGTTC
CDR3: CASGPRDRVVF